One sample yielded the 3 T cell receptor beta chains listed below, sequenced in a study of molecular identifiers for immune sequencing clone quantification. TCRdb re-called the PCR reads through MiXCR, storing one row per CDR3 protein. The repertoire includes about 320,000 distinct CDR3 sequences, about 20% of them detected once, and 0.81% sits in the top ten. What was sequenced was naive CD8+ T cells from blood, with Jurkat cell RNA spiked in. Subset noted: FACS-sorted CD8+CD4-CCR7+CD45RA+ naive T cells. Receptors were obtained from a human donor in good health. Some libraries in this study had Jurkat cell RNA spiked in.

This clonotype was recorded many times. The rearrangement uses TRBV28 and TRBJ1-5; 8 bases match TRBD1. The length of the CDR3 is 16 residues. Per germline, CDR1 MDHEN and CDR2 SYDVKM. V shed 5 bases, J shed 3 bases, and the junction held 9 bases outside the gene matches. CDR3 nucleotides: TGTGCCAGCAGTCCGAACCCGGGACAGGCCAATCAGCCCCAGCATTTT. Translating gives CASSPNPGQANQPQHF.

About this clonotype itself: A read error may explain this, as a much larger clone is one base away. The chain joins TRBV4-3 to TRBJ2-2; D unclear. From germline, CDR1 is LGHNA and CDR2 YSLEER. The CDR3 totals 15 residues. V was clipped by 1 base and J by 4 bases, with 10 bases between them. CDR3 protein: CASSQGSVSTGELFF. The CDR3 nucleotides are TGCGCCAGCAGCCAAGGGTCAGTGAGCACCGGGGAGCTGTTTTTT.

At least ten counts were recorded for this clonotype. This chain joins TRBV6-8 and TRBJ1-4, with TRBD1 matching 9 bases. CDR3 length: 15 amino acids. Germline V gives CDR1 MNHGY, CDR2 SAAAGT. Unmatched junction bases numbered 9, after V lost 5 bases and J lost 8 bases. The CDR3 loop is CASSLRDRVSEKLFF. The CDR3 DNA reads TGTGCCAGCAGTCTCCGGGACAGGGTATCCGAAAAACTGTTTTTT.